This record concerns one T cell receptor (beta chain) sequence. Its cognate antigen is unknown. The data were taken from a study of post-analysis software for immune sequencing data. The study's findings and limits: Normalized Chao1 diversity in multiple sclerosis patients fell significantly below that of controls. Patients showed TRBV5-6, TRBV5-1 and TRBV20-1 among several TRBV segments more frequent than in controls.

CDR1 SGHKS and CDR2 YYEKEE come from the germline V gene (reference sequence). The CDR3 is made up of 13 amino acids. Sequencing libraries made from TCR beta cDNA carried unique molecular identifiers. TCRdb processed the PCR reads anew with MiXCR; each CDR3 protein has one entry. The sample shows about 560,000 distinct CDR3 sequences, roughly 46% of them seen only once. This receptor was obtained from a girl aged 10 to 17 with multiple sclerosis. V and J are TRBV5-5 and TRBJ2-7; D call uncertain. The J call may be wrong; the DNA end is better matched by TRBJ2-5. Sequencing used blood. CDR3 in DNA: TGTGCCAGCAGCTTGTGGGGTCTGGAGACCCAGTACTTC. Amino acid sequence: CASSLWGLETQYF.